These 13 T cell receptor beta chains were all obtained from the same sample, sequenced in a study of control samples from healthy donors and cancer patients. Some clones are missing from TCRdb's copy, which holds only in-frame ones; the method was immunoSEQ multiplex PCR. The table includes over 75,000 clones, more than 75% detected once. The sample taken for sequencing was blood. The receptors come from a man aged 55 to 69 in good health.

This sequence joins TRBV10-2 and TRBJ1-2; D is unresolved. V was trimmed by 0 bases and J by 4 bases, leaving 15 bases between them. Per germline, CDR1 WSHSY and CDR2 SAAADI. This CDR3 is built from 16 residues. CDR3 nucleotides: TGCGCCAGCAGTGAGTCTCGGGCGTGGGCGGGCTATGGCTACACCTTC. This codes for CASSESRAWAGYGYTF.

As regards this clone: One junction end disagrees with the germline gene, perhaps due to a read error. The chain combines TRBV7-7 with TRBJ2-1; 8 nucleotides line up with TRBD1. The CDR3 is 15 amino acids. Germline V CDR1 and CDR2: SSHAT, FNYEAQ (reference sequence). The CDR3 loop is CASSIDRDRTREQFF. Here the CDR3 DNA reads TGTGCTAGCAGCATCGACAGGGACAGGACACGGGAGCAGTTCTTC.

The CDR3 sequence is CASSVGGFSYGYTF. CDR3 DNA sequence: TGTGCCAGCAGCGTAGGGGGATTCAGCTATGGCTACACCTTC. The rearrangement uses TRBV9 and TRBJ1-2; D is unclear. The V end lost 0 bases, the J end lost 4 bases, and 10 bases lay between the germline ends. This CDR3 has 14 residues. CDR1 is SGDLS and CDR2 is YYNGEE in the germline V gene.

This clone came up once. J is TRBJ1-1 and V is TRBV9, with 10 bases identical to TRBD1. The V gene's germline CDR1 is SGDLS and CDR2 YYNGEE. The V and J ends lost 5 bases and 6 bases, in that order; junction bases with no gene match: 7. There are 14 residues in the CDR3. CDR3 sequence reads: CASRGTGAKAEAFF. The CDR3 nucleotides are TGTGCCAGCAGGGGGACAGGGGCAAAAGCTGAAGCTTTCTTT.

The V gene is TRBV6-6, the J gene TRBJ1-2; TRBD1 matches 9 bases. CDR1 MNHNY and CDR2 SVGAGI come from the germline V gene (reference sequence). CDR3 length equals 14 residues. V lost 2 bases to trimming and J lost 6 bases; unmatched junction nucleotides: 4. The CDR3 coding sequence is TGTGCCAGCAGTTACGCGGACAGGGGCGATGGCTACACCTTC. It is translated as CASSYADRGDGYTF.

This sequence joins TRBV6-5 and TRBJ2-2, with 7 bases identical to TRBD1. CDR3 size: 15 residues. Germline CDR1 reads MNHEY; CDR2 reads SVGAGI. Unmatched junction bases numbered 9, after V lost 7 bases and J lost 4 bases. DNA of the CDR3: TGTGCCAGCACCCCGACAGGGCGAGGCACCGGGGAGCTGTTTTTT. This translates into CASTPTGRGTGELFF.

The chain is built from TRBV30 and TRBJ2-1; 10 bases fit TRBD1. Germline CDR1 is GTSNPN and CDR2 is SVGIG (reference sequence). There are 14 residues in the CDR3. Trimming at V came to 2 bases and at J to 7 bases, leaving 5 bases not matched to a gene. CDR3 region: CAWSFGQGDNEQFF. CDR3 bases: TGTGCCTGGAGTTTCGGACAGGGGGATAATGAGCAGTTCTTC.

This clone was detected only once. The chain is built from TRBV11-2 and TRBJ2-2, with D unclear. The germline V gene encodes CDR1 SGHAT and CDR2 FQNNGV. The CDR3 loop spans 15 amino acids. Trimming shortened V by 0 bases and J by 6 bases, and 11 bases separated the two germline ends. The CDR3 DNA follows: TGTGCCAGCAGCTTAGACGTATGGCAGCCCGGGGAGCTGTTTTTT. It is translated as CASSLDVWQPGELFF.

The chain couples TRBV27 to TRBJ1-6, with 11 bases lining up with TRBD1. The germline V gene has CDR1 MNHEY and CDR2 SMNVEV (reference sequence). Trimming removed 6 bases from V and 10 bases from J; junction bases left unmatched: 5. This CDR3 region has 14 residues. The CDR3 DNA sequence: TGTGCCAGCAGACCGGGACAGGGGGTCTCACCCCTCCACTTT. It codes for CASRPGQGVSPLHF.

This clone was picked up a small number of times. The V and J genes are TRBV18 and TRBJ1-5; a possible D gene is TRBD1 (6 bases). Trimming removed 0 bases at V and 7 bases at J, with 7 bases between. The CDR3 consists of 13 residues. Germline CDR1 reads KGHSH; CDR2 reads LQKENI. The CDR3 nucleotides are TGTGCCAGCTCACCACCGACAGGACAGCCCCAGCATTTT. This encodes CASSPPTGQPQHF.

In nucleotides, the CDR3 is TGTGCCAGCTCACGGGACGGCCCAGGGGGCTACACCTTC. Translated, it gives CASSRDGPGGYTF. V is TRBV18 and J is TRBJ1-2, with D possibly TRBD1 on 5 matching bases. CDR1 is KGHSH and CDR2 is LQKENI in the germline V gene. There are 13 residues in the CDR3. V dropped 4 bases and J dropped 8 bases, with 14 bases sitting between them.

Ten or more counts support this clone. This rearrangement joins TRBV3-1 (or the pseudogene TRBV3-2) to TRBJ1-1, with D unclear. The CDR3 sequence is 14 residues long. V gave up 4 bases and J gave up 1 base, with 10 bases separating them. The germline V gene has CDR1 LGHDT and CDR2 YNNKEL (reference sequence). CDR3 DNA: TGTGCCAGCAGCCGGCGGACGGAGAACACTGAAGCTTTCTTT. Protein product: CASSRRTENTEAFF.

V and J are TRBV6-5 and TRBJ1-4; D not resolved. The CDR3 length is 13 residues. The V and J ends lost 6 bases and 4 bases respectively, with 9 bases between them. Germline CDR1 MNHEY, CDR2 SVGAGI. The DNA for the CDR3 is TGTGCCAGCAGCCGGGCCTTTAATGAAAAACTGTTTTTT. Protein: CASSRAFNEKLFF.